This passage covers 20 T cell receptor beta chains from one sample sequenced in a study of blood T cell repertoires in COVID-19. Generated by immunoSEQ multiplex PCR, the TCRdb table keeps only in-frame clones and is missing some. Of around 81,000 clones listed, about nine tenths are singletons. Sequencing was performed on peripheral blood. These receptors were obtained from a woman between 55 and 75 years old with acute or convalescent COVID-19.

This chain links TRBV5-6 with TRBJ2-5; 8 bases line up with TRBD2. Unmatched junction bases numbered 4, after V lost 2 bases and J lost 4 bases. CDR3 size: 14 residues. Germline V gives CDR1 SGHDT, CDR2 YYEEEE. The CDR3 here is CASSFSGTRETQYF. DNA for the CDR3: TGTGCCAGCAGCTTTTCCGGGACTAGAGAGACCCAGTACTTC.

This clone has only one observation. V and J are TRBV7-9 and TRBJ2-6, with TRBD1 as a possible D gene (5 bases). V shed 5 bases and J shed 1 base, with 12 bases lying between them. CDR3 length: 16 amino acids. Per germline, CDR1 SEHNR and CDR2 FQNEAQ (reference sequence). The CDR3 sequence is CASSPPGKSGANVLTF. CDR3 coding DNA: TGTGCCAGCAGCCCCCCAGGGAAGTCTGGGGCCAACGTCCTGACTTTC.

The rearrangement joins TRBV30 to TRBJ2-6; tentatively, D is TRBD2 (5 bases). The CDR3 runs to 15 residues. Trimming removed 2 bases from V and 1 base from J, with 9 bases in between. Germline V gene sequence: CDR1 GTSNPN, CDR2 SVGIG (reference sequence). CDR3 in DNA: TGTGCCTGGAGTTCTAGCTTTTCTGGGGCCAACGTCCTGACTTTC. Its translation is CAWSSSFSGANVLTF.

The V and J genes are TRBV4-1 and TRBJ2-1; TRBD2 matches at 10 bases. Germline values: CDR1 MGHRA, CDR2 YSYEKL. The CDR3 loop spans 17 amino acids. V dropped 5 bases and J dropped 7; count of bases not matched to a gene: 14. The CDR3 DNA reads as TGCGCCAGCAGCAAGCCTAGCGGGGGTGGGGTCGGGAATGAGCAGTTCTTC. Translating gives CASSKPSGGGVGNEQFF.

J is TRBJ1-5 and V is TRBV2, with no clear D. Trimming took off 5 bases at V and 3 bases at J, with 8 bases between the two ends. Looked up from germline, CDR1 is SNHLY and CDR2 is FYNNEI. CDR3 length equals 13 residues. This CDR3 is CASSNKDNQPQHF. CDR3 DNA: TGTGCCAGCAGTAACAAAGACAATCAGCCCCAGCATTTT.

This clone came up a few times. The V and J genes are TRBV11-1 and TRBJ2-3; TRBD2 aligns across 8 bases. The CDR3 runs to 16 residues. The V gene's germline CDR1 is SGHAT and CDR2 FQDESV (reference sequence). The ends lost 3 bases at V and 2 bases at J; junction bases unmatched: 7. CDR3 nucleotides: TGTGCCAGCAGCTTCAGTGCTAGCGGGTACACAGATACGCAGTATTTT. Translating it yields CASSFSASGYTDTQYF.

This clone occurred a few times. The chain links TRBV28 to TRBJ1-1, with D uncertain. The CDR3 runs to 11 residues. Germline CDR1 and CDR2: MDHEN and SYDVKM. V was trimmed by 3 bases and J by 9 bases, leaving 8 bases between them. CDR3 residues: CASSLGIQAFF. CDR3 DNA: TGTGCCAGCAGTTTGGGCATCCAAGCTTTCTTT.

The V call is TRBV21-1, the J call TRBJ2-7; TRBD2 is the table's D call, not checked against the DNA. TRBV21-1 is termed a pseudogene. The CDR3 is 18 amino acids. CDR3 DNA: TGTGCCAGCAGCAAAAGGAGGACACCCAGACTAGACTCCTACGAGCAGTACTTC. Translated, it gives CASSKRRTPRLDSYEQYF.

V gene TRBV28 combines with J gene TRBJ2-7, with a possible D match to TRBD1 (5 bases). The CDR3 is 15 residues long. The V end lost 3 bases, the J end lost 5 bases, and 17 bases lay between the germline ends. Germline CDR1 and CDR2: MDHEN and SYDVKM. CDR3 coding DNA: TGTGCCAGCAGTTTGCCCGGGTCCCCCAGGGACGAGCAGTACTTC. This translates into CASSLPGSPRDEQYF. Combining the CDR3 with reference TRBV28 and TRBJ2-7 gives the whole variable domain DVKVTQSSRYLVKRTGEKVFLECVQDMDHENMFWYRQDPGLGLRLIYFSYDVKMKEKGDIPEGYSVSREKKERFSLILESASTNQTSMYLCASSLPGSPRDEQYFGPGTRLTVT.

This chain links TRBV5-1 with TRBJ2-5; weak D call: TRBD2 (5 bases). Trimming removed 4 bases at V and 7 bases at J, with 17 bases between. The germline V gene encodes CDR1 SGHRS and CDR2 YFSETQ. The CDR3 covers 14 residues. This CDR3 reads CASSGLLGEGTQYF. In DNA, the CDR3 is TGCGCCAGCAGCGGACTCCTAGGAGAAGGGACCCAGTACTTC.

The chain couples TRBV9 to TRBJ2-7; D is ambiguous. The V end was cut by 3 bases, the J end by 0 bases, with 16 bases between. The CDR3 contains 16 residues. Germline V lookup: CDR1 SGDLS, CDR2 YYNGEE. The CDR3 protein is CASSAPGGVSSYEQYF. The CDR3 DNA reads TGTGCCAGCAGCGCCCCGGGTGGAGTAAGCTCCTACGAGCAGTACTTC.

This chain links TRBV28 with TRBJ2-4, with a tentative D call TRBD1 (6 bases). V was pared by 5 bases and J by 7 bases, with 12 bases between. Germline CDR1 and CDR2: MDHEN and SYDVKM. This CDR3 region has 13 residues. This CDR3 is CASSPSDRNIQYF. The CDR3 DNA sequence: TGTGCCAGCAGTCCATCCGACAGGAACATTCAGTACTTC.

CDR3 bases: TGTGCCAGCTACCGACAGGGTACCTTCTTTTATGGCTACACCTTC. Amino acids: CASYRQGTFFYGYTF. The chain links TRBV27 to TRBJ1-2; 7 nucleotides align to TRBD1. Germline loops: CDR1 MNHEY, CDR2 SMNVEV (reference sequence). V trimming: 8 bases; J trimming: 5 bases; junction bases outside the gene matches: 14. This CDR3 comprises 15 residues.

The sample holds one count of this clone. The V gene is TRBV7-2, the J gene TRBJ1-2, with 7 positions matching TRBD1. This CDR3 has 14 amino acids. Germline V lookup: CDR1 SGHTA, CDR2 FQGNSA. The V segment lost 1 base and the J segment 5 bases; nucleotides outside the gene matches: 4. The CDR3 loop is CASSLGTGEYGYTF. In DNA, the CDR3 is TGTGCCAGCAGCTTAGGAACAGGGGAGTATGGCTACACCTTC.

This clone has only a few counts. This chain uses TRBV7-9 with TRBJ1-1; D gene unclear. The germline V gene encodes CDR1 SEHNR and CDR2 FQNEAQ (reference sequence). The CDR3 has 13 residues. V was trimmed by 5 bases and J by 3 bases, leaving 10 bases between them. The CDR3: CASSLMEDTEAFF. The CDR3 coding sequence is TGTGCCAGCAGCCTCATGGAGGACACTGAAGCTTTCTTT.

V usage is TRBV19 and J usage is TRBJ2-7; TRBD2 matches at 8 bases. J lost 2 bases, V lost 5 bases, and 8 bases had no gene match. The CDR3 extends over 15 amino acids. Germline CDR1 and CDR2: LNHDA and SQIVND (reference sequence). The CDR3, as DNA: TGTGCCAGTAGTCGGGAGGGGGACTACACCTACGAGCAGTACTTC. Translated: CASSREGDYTYEQYF.

This chain joins TRBV6-2 or TRBV6-3 and TRBJ1-4; D is unclear. The germline CDR1 and CDR2 sequences are MNHEY and SVGEGT. This CDR3 has 15 residues. Trimming shortened V by 4 bases and J by 0 bases, and 9 bases separated the two germline ends. DNA for the CDR3: TGTGCCAGCAGTTCCGGGAGTTCAACTAATGAAAAACTGTTTTTT. The encoded protein is CASSSGSSTNEKLFF.

Only a few counts were recorded for this clone. The J gene is TRBJ2-7, the V gene TRBV6-1; possible D gene TRBD2, 5 bases. The V gene's germline CDR1 is MNHNS and CDR2 SASEGT. V lost 3 bases and J 7 bases, leaving 19 bases between the germline ends. This CDR3 has 15 residues. CDR3 protein: CASSESWSGLGEQYF. The CDR3 DNA sequence: TGTGCCAGCAGTGAGTCCTGGAGCGGCCTTGGGGAGCAGTACTTC.

For the CDR3, the DNA is TGTGCCAGCAGCCTACGCGCAAACTATGGCTACACCTTC. It yields the protein CASSLRANYGYTF. The rearrangement links TRBV12-3 or TRBV12-4 to TRBJ1-2; D remains unclear. Trimming took off 6 bases at V and 2 bases at J, with 10 bases between the two ends. This CDR3 region has 13 residues.

The chain recombines TRBV7-9 with TRBJ2-3; D is uncertain. Trimming cost V 1 base and J 5 bases, with 10 bases left between them. This CDR3 is 14 amino acids long. Germline assignment: CDR1 SEHNR and CDR2 FQNEAQ (reference sequence). The CDR3 region is CASSLDYFGDTQYF. CDR3 nucleotide sequence: TGTGCCAGCAGCTTAGACTACTTCGGAGATACGCAGTATTTT.